The 26 T cell receptor beta chains listed next were all sequenced from one sample in a study of T-cell memory formation after mild COVID-19. Via MiXCR, TCRdb re-called the 5' RACE reads, giving one row per CDR3 protein. The sample lists 450,000 or so distinct CDR3 sequences, around 19% seen once, with 8.4% in the top ten. The sequenced material came from PBMCs or a T cell subset sorted from them (not recorded which). The source of these receptors is an adult woman who had mild COVID-19 (a few samples of this study predate the infection). Cell type and time point are not known.

The sample holds a few counts of this clonotype. V is TRBV6-4 and J is TRBJ1-6; D is possibly TRBD1 (6 bases). V was clipped by 8 bases and J by 6 bases, with 11 bases between them. Germline V lookup: CDR1 MRHNA, CDR2 SNTAGT. The CDR3 has 13 residues. This CDR3 reads CASRDTTNSPLHF. The CDR3 region has the DNA TGTGCCAGCCGGGACACGACTAATTCACCCCTCCACTTT.

The V call is TRBV10-3, the J call TRBJ2-1, with TRBD1 identical over 7 bases. The trim removed 2 bases at V and 4 bases at J, leaving 5 bases unmatched. This CDR3 contains 15 residues. Germline values: CDR1 ENHRY, CDR2 SYGVKD. The CDR3 region is CAISEPGQPYNEQFF. In nucleotides, the CDR3 is TGTGCCATCAGTGAGCCGGGACAGCCTTACAATGAGCAGTTCTTC.

This clonotype appeared a few times. V gene TRBV12-3 or TRBV12-4 combines with J gene TRBJ1-1, with D possibly TRBD1 on 6 matching bases. V lost 3 bases and J lost 4, with 12 bases in between. This CDR3 has 14 residues. The CDR3 is CASSFRQGTTEAFF. The CDR3 bases are TGTGCCAGCAGTTTTCGGCAGGGGACCACTGAAGCTTTCTTT.

This clonotype was seen a few times. J is TRBJ1-4 and V is TRBV15, with D unresolved. This CDR3 has 15 amino acids. With 3 bases removed from V and 3 bases from J, the gap between germline ends came to 11 bases. CDR1 is LNHNV and CDR2 is YYDKDF in the germline V gene (reference sequence). This CDR3 reads CATSRARPSNEKLFF. The CDR3 DNA follows: TGTGCCACCAGCAGGGCGAGACCGTCTAATGAAAAACTGTTTTTT.

The J gene is TRBJ1-2, the V gene TRBV5-1; D gene ambiguous. CDR1 SGHRS and CDR2 YFSETQ come from the germline V gene. Trimming stripped 1 base from V and 0 bases from J, with 7 bases between. The CDR3 extends over 14 amino acids. The CDR3 nucleotides are TGCGCCAGCAGCTTGAGGCAGTCTAACTATGGCTACACCTTC. Translation gives CASSLRQSNYGYTF. Full variable domain (remainder filled in from reference TRBV5-1 and TRBJ1-2): KAGVTQTPRYLIKTRGQQVTLSCSPISGHRSVSWYQQTPGQGLQFLFEYFSETQRNKGNFPGRFSGRQFSNSRSEMNVSTLELGDSALYLCASSLRQSNYGYTFGSGTRLTVV.

This clonotype was counted at least ten times. The chain carries TRBV29-1 and TRBJ2-7, with no clear D. The length of the CDR3 is 15 residues. Germline CDR1 and CDR2: SQVTM and ANQGSEA. Trimming took 4 bases from V and 1 from J, leaving 17 bases between them. The CDR3 protein is CSVGGDAGSSYEQYF. The CDR3 bases are TGCAGCGTTGGTGGGGATGCAGGTTCGTCCTACGAGCAGTACTTC.

This clonotype was recorded a few times. J is TRBJ1-2 and V is TRBV5-1, with D uncertain. Germline V gene lookup returns CDR1 SGHRS and CDR2 YFSETQ. V lost 3 bases and J lost 4, with 19 bases in between. The CDR3 contains 16 residues. CDR3 sequence reads: CASSSEGGKVLYGYTF. The CDR3 DNA reads as TGCGCCAGCAGCTCCGAGGGAGGGAAAGTACTCTATGGCTACACCTTC.

This clonotype has a handful of counts. The genes are TRBV6-2 or TRBV6-3 and TRBJ2-3; possibly TRBD2 for D (6 bases). Trimming cost V 6 bases and J 7 bases, with 11 bases left between them. Looked up from germline, CDR1 is MNHEY and CDR2 is SVGEGT. The CDR3 has 12 residues. The CDR3 nucleotides read TGTGCCAGCAGCCCCAGCGGGTATACGCAGTATTTT. It codes for CASSPSGYTQYF.

The rearrangement joins TRBV2 to TRBJ1-2; tentatively, D is TRBD1 (5 bases). CDR1 is SNHLY and CDR2 is FYNNEI in the germline V gene. Trimming removed 5 bases from V and 4 bases from J, with 14 bases in between. This CDR3 is built from 14 residues. In DNA, the CDR3 is TGTGCCAGCAGTACCGGGACCAGAGGCTATGGCTACACCTTC. It translates to CASSTGTRGYGYTF.

The rearrangement links TRBV30 to TRBJ2-1; 11 bases are shared with TRBD2. CDR1 GTSNPN and CDR2 SVGIG come from the germline V gene (reference sequence). The CDR3 is 13 amino acids. The ends lost 7 bases at V and 8 bases at J; junction bases unmatched: 7. The CDR3 loop is CASALAGVHEQFF. CDR3 coding DNA: TGTGCCTCAGCACTAGCGGGAGTTCATGAGCAGTTCTTC.

The chain joins TRBV7-2 to TRBJ2-5; D unclear. The V gene's germline CDR1 is SGHTA and CDR2 FQGNSA. The V end was cut by 6 bases, the J end by 4 bases, with 9 bases between. The CDR3 covers 12 residues. CDR3 in amino acids: CASRWMSETQYF. CDR3 sequence (DNA): TGTGCCAGCAGATGGATGTCAGAGACCCAGTACTTC.

This rearrangement joins TRBV9 to TRBJ2-1; maybe TRBD2 (5 bases). This CDR3 contains 15 residues. Germline assignment: CDR1 SGDLS and CDR2 YYNGEE. Trimming stripped 4 bases from V and 10 bases from J, with 21 bases between. The CDR3 DNA is TGTGCCAGCAGCACACATGCGGCAGCGGAGACAGAGCAGTTCTTC. It yields the protein CASSTHAAAETEQFF.

Turning to this clonotype: One end of the junction is discordant with germline, which a read error may explain. The V gene is TRBV4-3, the J gene TRBJ2-1; TRBD2 matches 11 bases. There are 20 residues in the CDR3. Germline V gene data show CDR1 as LGHNA and CDR2 as YSLEER. CDR3: CASSQDLAGGAVRSYNERFF. Here the CDR3 DNA reads TGCGCCAGCAGCCAAGACCTAGCGGGAGGCGCGGTGCGCTCCTACAATGAGCGGTTCTTC.

The J gene is TRBJ1-2, the V gene TRBV29-1; TRBD1 matches 8 bases. Germline lookup yields CDR1 SQVTM and CDR2 ANQGSEA. CDR3 length: 13 residues. Losses at the gene ends were 3 bases for V and 9 bases for J; bases not matched to a gene: 9. The CDR3 DNA sequence: TGCAGCGTTGACCATCAGGGGGCTATAAGCTACACCTTC. It specifies CSVDHQGAISYTF.

This clonotype came up many times. V usage is TRBV5-1 and J usage is TRBJ2-1; D is possibly TRBD2 (6 bases). Per germline, CDR1 SGHRS and CDR2 YFSETQ. Deletions cut 2 bases from V and 3 bases from J, with 18 bases between. This CDR3 comprises 17 residues. Here the CDR3 DNA reads TGCGCCAGCAGCTTCTCCCCGCTTGGGGGGAACTACAATGAGCAGTTCTTC. Its translation: CASSFSPLGGNYNEQFF.

This clonotype has a count of ten or more. The junction departs from the called germline gene at one end, perhaps through a read error. The rearrangement joins TRBV7-7 to TRBJ2-5; 7 bases are shared with TRBD2. From germline, CDR1 is SSHAT and CDR2 FNYEAQ (reference sequence). The length of the CDR3 is 15 residues. Written as DNA, the CDR3 is TGTGCTAGCAGCTTAACGGCGGGGGTAGGAGAGACCCAGTACTTC. It is translated as CASSLTAGVGETQYF.

The chain recombines TRBV7-8 with TRBJ2-1; D might be TRBD2 (6 bases). The CDR3 runs to 14 residues. Germline CDR1 is SGHVS and CDR2 is FQNEAQ. Deletions cut 3 bases from V and 8 bases from J, with 14 bases between. The DNA of the CDR3 is TGTGCCAGCAGCTTCTTCTCCGGGACTTATGAGCAGTTCTTC. This translates into CASSFFSGTYEQFF.

There are many counts of this clonotype. The CDR3 sequence: CASSQGQGAGYGYTF. CDR3 nucleotides: TGTGCCAGCAGCCAGGGACAGGGGGCTGGTTATGGCTACACCTTC. The genes are TRBV7-6 and TRBJ1-2; 12 bases fit TRBD1. The CDR3 covers 15 residues. J gave up 5 bases and V 5 bases, and 6 bases lay outside the gene matches. From germline, CDR1 is SGHVS and CDR2 FNYEAQ.

In its sample, this clonotype was seen a few times. The J gene is TRBJ2-2, the V gene TRBV9, with D unresolved. Germline CDR1 reads SGDLS; CDR2 reads YYNGEE. V was shortened by 4 bases and J by 5 bases, with 15 bases between the two germline ends. The CDR3 runs 15 residues. CDR3 protein: CASSPPGGRTGELFF. The CDR3 region has the DNA TGTGCCAGCAGCCCCCCGGGTGGGCGAACCGGGGAGCTGTTTTTT.

In its sample, this clonotype was seen a few times. The chain has TRBV5-1 and TRBJ1-2; D possibly corresponds to TRBD1 (6 bases). V was shortened by 0 bases and J by 7 bases, with 16 bases between the two germline ends. The CDR3 consists of 15 residues. Germline values: CDR1 SGHRS, CDR2 YFSETQ. The CDR3 nucleotides are TGCGCCAGCAGCTTGGCACAGGGATTATCGCGTGGCTACACCTTC. Amino acid sequence: CASSLAQGLSRGYTF.

This clonotype was counted only a few times. This CDR3 reads CASSLRGPGPYSNQPQHF. The CDR3 DNA reads TGTGCCAGCAGTTTACGGGGACCCGGCCCTTATAGCAATCAGCCCCAGCATTTT. The chain combines TRBV12-3 or TRBV12-4 with TRBJ1-5; TRBD1 is a possible D gene (5 bases). Trimming removed 2 bases from V and 0 bases from J, with 17 bases in between. This CDR3 comprises 18 residues.

This clonotype was counted ten times or more. This chain links TRBV7-2 with TRBJ2-7, with a weak D call TRBD1 (7 bases). The CDR3 has 15 amino acids. The germline V gene encodes CDR1 SGHTA and CDR2 FQGNSA. V lost 5 bases, J lost 3 bases, and 17 bases lay in between. The CDR3 region is CASSRQTGTGYEQYF. CDR3 bases: TGTGCCAGCAGCCGCCAGACAGGGACTGGCTACGAGCAGTACTTC.

The gene calls are TRBV3-1 and TRBJ1-1; the D gene is possibly TRBD1 (5 bases). V was cut by 0 bases and J by 3 bases, with 11 bases left in between. The CDR3 loop spans 15 amino acids. CDR1 is LGHDT, CDR2 YNNKEL, per germline (reference sequence). Here the CDR3 DNA reads TGTGCCAGCAGCCAAGACCCAGGGTGGGACACTGAAGCTTTCTTT. Residues: CASSQDPGWDTEAFF.

A few counts support this clonotype. The chain employs TRBV12-3 or TRBV12-4 and TRBJ2-3; D uncertain. The V end was cut by 1 base, the J end by 1 base, with 12 bases between. The CDR3 sequence is 16 residues long. The CDR3 DNA reads TGTGCCAGCAGTTTAGAACTTACGGCCCGCACAGATACGCAGTATTTT. Its translation is CASSLELTARTDTQYF.

The sample holds a few counts of this clonotype. The chain links TRBV5-1 to TRBJ2-1; D ambiguous. Per the germline V gene, CDR1 is SGHRS and CDR2 is YFSETQ. There are 14 residues in the CDR3. V lost 0 bases, J lost 6 bases, and 10 bases lay in between. DNA of the CDR3: TGCGCCAGCAGCTTGGAGGCAGCAGTCAATGAGCAGTTCTTC. This translates into CASSLEAAVNEQFF.

This clonotype showed up just a few times. The gene calls are TRBV3-1 and TRBJ1-5, with D hard to call. CDR3 length equals 13 residues. Trimming shortened V by 1 base and J by 3 bases, and 4 bases separated the two germline ends. Germline-derived CDR1 and CDR2 are LGHDT and YNNKEL (reference sequence). The CDR3 DNA sequence: TGTGCCAGCAGCCAAGGAGACAATCAGCCCCAGCATTTT. It encodes CASSQGDNQPQHF.